This passage covers 8 T cell receptor beta chains from one sample sequenced in a study of blood T cells in healthy people across ages. Primed by a sample-barcoded 5' primer and a J-beta primer mix, a second PCR proceeded for roughly 7 to 12 cycles. TCRdb re-analysed the 5' RACE reads in MiXCR, keeping a single row per CDR3 protein. This repertoire shows about 800,000 distinct CDR3 sequences, 25% found once; its top ten account for under 4.5%. This sample was shared with a second study, whose subject was T cells of mothers and their children.

Input material: blood. The receptors stem from a boy aged 5-17 years in good health.

This clonotype was found a few times. V usage is TRBV5-1 and J usage is TRBJ1-2, with a tentative D call TRBD1 (5 bases). The CDR3 is 14 amino acids. Per the germline V gene, CDR1 is SGHRS and CDR2 is YFSETQ. Trimming stripped 0 bases from V and 4 bases from J, with 10 bases between. The CDR3 DNA is TGCGCCAGCAGCTTGGCCGGGACTCTCTATGGCTACACCTTC. Translating it yields CASSLAGTLYGYTF. Looking up the rest from reference TRBV5-1 and TRBJ1-2 gives the full variable domain: KAGVTQTPRYLIKTRGQQVTLSCSPISGHRSVSWYQQTPGQGLQFLFEYFSETQRNKGNFPGRFSGRQFSNSRSEMNVSTLELGDSALYLCASSLAGTLYGYTFGSGTRLTVV.

This clonotype was detected only a few times. A read error may account for a junction end that differs from germline. This chain links TRBV4-1 with TRBJ2-1; weak D call: TRBD1 (5 bases). CDR1 is MGHRA and CDR2 is YSYEKL in the germline V gene. The length of the CDR3 is 16 residues. The CDR3 reads CANSQDLGVAVYEQFF. In nucleotides, the CDR3 is TGCGCCAACAGCCAAGATCTAGGGGTGGCAGTCTATGAGCAGTTCTTC.

In the case of this clonotype: One junction end does not reproduce the germline sequence, and a read error may be involved. The CDR3 nucleotides read TGTGCCACCCCGGATGCCTACGAGCAGTACTTT. Translation: CATPDAYEQYF. The chain uses TRBV25-1 and TRBJ2-7; D not certain. CDR1 is MGHDK and CDR2 is SYGVNS in the germline V gene. The CDR3 totals 11 residues.

This rearrangement joins TRBV4-2 to TRBJ2-4; TRBD2 matches at 12 bases. The germline V gene has CDR1 LGHNA and CDR2 YNFKEQ. After removal of 1 base from V and 0 bases from J, the junction contained 4 bases not matched to a gene. This CDR3 is built from 18 residues. The CDR3 nucleotides are TGTGCCAGCAGCCAAGCCCAGGGACTAGCGGGAGCCAAAAACATTCAGTACTTC. The encoded protein is CASSQAQGLAGAKNIQYF.

The rearrangement uses TRBV6-5 and TRBJ1-1; D gene unclear. Germline loops: CDR1 MNHEY, CDR2 SVGAGI. The CDR3 covers 13 residues. Trimming took 3 bases from V and 1 from J, leaving 6 bases between them. The CDR3 sequence is CASSYEGNTEAFF. CDR3 coding DNA: TGTGCCAGCAGTTATGAGGGGAACACTGAAGCTTTCTTT.

This clonotype was seen a few times. The rearrangement joins TRBV6-2 or TRBV6-3 to TRBJ2-1; 11 nucleotides align to TRBD2. V was clipped by 9 bases and J by 4 bases; unmatched bases: 5. The CDR3 sequence is 14 residues long. Germline V gene sequence: CDR1 MNHEY, CDR2 SVGEGT. The DNA of the CDR3 is TGTGCCAGTAATAGCGGGGGGGCTTACAATGAGCAGTTCTTC. It yields the protein CASNSGGAYNEQFF.

The CDR3 loop is CASTPAGTQETQYF. CDR3 nucleotide sequence: TGTGCCAGCACCCCAGCAGGGACTCAAGAGACCCAGTACTTC. This chain connects TRBV28 to TRBJ2-5; a possible D gene is TRBD2 (6 bases). Trimming took off 7 bases at V and 2 bases at J, with 14 bases between the two ends. Germline-derived CDR1 and CDR2 are MDHEN and SYDVKM. The CDR3 spans 14 residues.

The rearrangement uses TRBV12-3 or TRBV12-4 and TRBJ1-2; D may be TRBD1 (6 bases). The CDR3 contains 14 residues. Deletions cut 6 bases from V and 6 bases from J, with 17 bases between. CDR3 sequence reads: CASRRETGSHGYTF. The DNA for the CDR3 is TGTGCCAGCAGGAGGGAGACAGGATCACATGGCTACACCTTC.